The TCR beta chain described here comes from a study of monozygotic twins with cystic fibrosis. On the study more broadly: With about 15 PCR cycles, barcoded libraries came from approximately 2.8 micrograms of fragmented DNA.

This CDR3 spans 15 amino acids. Germline CDR1 is MNHEY and CDR2 is SMNVEV (reference sequence). V lost 6 bases to trimming and J lost 0 bases; unmatched junction nucleotides: 5. The study, taken as a whole, reports: Nucleotide-identical clonotype sharing was significantly higher within monozygotic CF twin pairs than between unrelated CF individuals. Co-twins had the most similar V usage for 13 of 16 pairs, J for 8.

Method: immunoSEQ multiplex PCR; TCRdb's copy keeps in-frame clones and lacks some. The sample lists tens of thousands of clones, roughly 97% occurring once. This clone has only one observation. Its antigen is still unknown. The V call is TRBV27, the J call TRBJ1-3, with 7 bases fitting TRBD1. Sequences were obtained from blood. The receptor's source is a girl under 18 with cystic fibrosis. This chain's CDR3 is CASRGGSTSGNTIYF. The CDR3 DNA reads TGTGCCAGCAGAGGGGGCAGCACCTCTGGAAACACCATATATTTT.